This T cell receptor (beta chain) appears in the sequencing data of a study of shared clonotypes between healthy human individuals. Overall study results and limits: In general, naive subsets displayed greater estimated richness than memory subsets did.

The assay was immunoSEQ multiplex PCR, and TCRdb's table has in-frame clones only and misses some. The table lists about 1,800,000 clones, around 96% of them singletons. Note on this clone: Its antigen is as yet unknown.

Germline V gene lookup returns CDR1 MNHEY and CDR2 SVGAGI. The CDR3 runs 14 residues. V shed 5 bases, J shed 8 bases, and the junction held 8 bases outside the gene matches. CD45RO-negative, CCR7-selected cells formed the naive CD8 fraction, which excluded terminally differentiated effector memory CD45RA+ cells. The specimen was naive CD8+ T cells sorted from blood. The TCR originated in a man younger than 30 in good health. J is TRBJ2-1 and V is TRBV6-5; 8 nucleotides align to TRBD1. CDR3 loop: CASSKGQGAYEQFF. Here the CDR3 DNA reads TGTGCCAGCAGTAAGGGGCAGGGGGCGTATGAGCAGTTCTTC.